What follows are 28 T cell receptor beta chains derived from one specimen sequenced in a study of blood T cell repertoires in COVID-19. Produced via immunoSEQ multiplex PCR; TCRdb's table is partial and in-frame only. The sample shows a few hundred thousand clones, around nine tenths of them seen only once. The sample consisted of peripheral blood. These TCRs come from a man in his forties or fifties who had recovered from COVID-19.

The rearrangement uses TRBV7-6 and TRBJ2-5; possibly TRBD1 for D (6 bases). Germline CDR1 SGHVS, CDR2 FNYEAQ. Trimming left V 6 bases short and J 5 bases short, with 13 bases between. The CDR3 loop spans 13 amino acids. This CDR3 is CASSARGWETQYF. Here the CDR3 DNA reads TGTGCCAGCAGTGCTAGGGGGTGGGAGACCCAGTACTTC. The full variable domain, rest sourced from reference TRBV7-6 and TRBJ2-5, is GAGVSQSPRYKVTKRGQDVALRCDPISGHVSLYWYRQALGQGPEFLTYFNYEAQQDKSGLPNDRFSAERPEGSISTLTIQRTEQRDSAMYRCASSARGWETQYFGPGTRLLVL.

This chain uses TRBV15 with TRBJ1-5; no definite D call. The CDR3 covers 14 residues. Trimming shortened V by 5 bases and J by 6 bases, and 14 bases separated the two germline ends. The V gene's germline CDR1 is LNHNV and CDR2 YYDKDF (reference sequence). The CDR3 sequence is CATSAWALGQPQHF. CDR3 sequence (DNA): TGTGCCACCAGCGCTTGGGCACTCGGTCAGCCCCAGCATTTT.

This chain joins TRBV29-1 and TRBJ1-1, with 7 bases aligning to TRBD1. Unmatched junction bases numbered 2, after V lost 7 bases and J lost 6 bases. In germline, CDR1 is SQVTM, CDR2 ANQGSEA. There are 10 residues in the CDR3. The CDR3 loop is CSARGSEAFF. In DNA, the CDR3 is TGCAGCGCCAGGGGGTCTGAAGCTTTCTTT.

In DNA, the CDR3 is TGCGCCAGCAGCCAAAAGGGACAGGACACTGAAGCTTTCTTT. It yields the protein CASSQKGQDTEAFF. This rearrangement joins TRBV4-1 to TRBJ1-1; 8 nucleotides line up with TRBD1. Germline CDR1 MGHRA, CDR2 YSYEKL. With 2 bases clipped from V and 3 bases from J, the junction kept 2 bases outside the gene matches. The CDR3 runs 14 residues.

This clone was counted a few times. Other DNA sequences within the sample encode an identical CDR3. The rearrangement joins TRBV2 to TRBJ2-7; TRBD2 might be the D (5 bases). The CDR3 runs 13 residues. Trimming left V 3 bases short and J 0 bases short, with 6 bases between. CDR1 SNHLY and CDR2 FYNNEI come from the germline V gene. The CDR3 DNA is TGTGCCAGCAGTGAGGGGAGCTCCTACGAGCAGTACTTC. This codes for CASSEGSSYEQYF.

The chain joins TRBV6-5 to TRBJ1-5; 8 bases are a match to TRBD1. CDR1 is MNHEY, CDR2 SVGAGI, per germline. The CDR3 covers 14 residues. V lost 6 bases and J lost 5; bases outside the gene matches: 6. The CDR3 sequence is CASSRGQGHQPQHF. CDR3 nucleotides: TGTGCCAGCAGCCGAGGACAGGGCCATCAGCCCCAGCATTTT.

V is TRBV18 and J is TRBJ1-4, with no clear D. Trimming shortened V by 4 bases and J by 7 bases, and 7 bases separated the two germline ends. This CDR3 contains 12 residues. Looked up from germline, CDR1 is KGHSH and CDR2 is LQKENI. The CDR3 sequence: CASSRGGEKLFF. The CDR3 coding sequence is TGTGCCAGCTCACGAGGAGGTGAAAAACTGTTTTTT. The entire variable domain, with the rest obtained from reference TRBV18 and TRBJ1-4, is as follows: NAGVMQNPRHLVRRRGQEARLRCSPMKGHSHVYWYRQLPEEGLKFMVYLQKENIIDESGMPKERFSAEFPKEGPSILRIQQVVRGDSAAYFCASSRGGEKLFFGSGTQLSVL.

The gene calls are TRBV2 and TRBJ2-7, with 9 positions matching TRBD1. V was pared by 5 bases and J by 7 bases, with 9 bases of the junction left unmatched. CDR1 is SNHLY and CDR2 is FYNNEI in the germline V gene. CDR3 length: 14 amino acids. The CDR3 spells CASSFGTGLGEQYF. The CDR3 nucleotides read TGTGCCAGCAGTTTCGGGACAGGGTTGGGGGAGCAGTACTTC.

The chain couples TRBV5-1 to TRBJ2-1; TRBD2 matches at 8 bases. The CDR3 runs 15 residues. V shed 0 bases and J 9 bases; nucleotides not matched to a gene: 8. Per germline, CDR1 SGHRS and CDR2 YFSETQ. The CDR3 is CASSLASSGYGEQFF. The DNA of the CDR3 is TGCGCCAGCAGCTTGGCGTCTAGCGGGTATGGTGAGCAGTTCTTC.

The rearrangement links TRBV5-5 to TRBJ1-1; D remains unclear. The CDR3 spans 12 residues. V was trimmed by 0 bases and J by 6 bases, leaving 6 bases between them. The germline gives CDR1 SGHKS, CDR2 YYEKEE (reference sequence). This CDR3 is CASSLAVAEAFF. CDR3 coding DNA: TGTGCCAGCAGCTTGGCCGTAGCTGAAGCTTTCTTT.

The chain recombines TRBV7-8 with TRBJ2-5; TRBD2 matches 7 bases. Germline trimming cut 5 bases from V and 5 bases from J; bases unmatched to any gene: 14. This CDR3 region has 16 residues. Per the germline V gene, CDR1 is SGHVS and CDR2 is FQNEAQ. The CDR3 spells CASSPTAGRALETQYF. CDR3 in DNA: TGTGCCAGCAGCCCAACGGCGGGGAGGGCCCTGGAGACCCAGTACTTC.

The CDR3 DNA sequence: TGTGCCAGCAGCGTAGGAGGCAGCGGGGGAAGCGAGCAGTACTTC. Protein: CASSVGGSGGSEQYF. This sequence joins TRBV9 and TRBJ2-7; 8 bases map to TRBD2. CDR1 SGDLS and CDR2 YYNGEE come from the germline V gene. CDR3 length equals 15 residues. The V gene end was trimmed by 0 bases and the J gene end by 6 bases; junction bases not matched to a gene: 8.

The V call is TRBV5-1, the J call TRBJ2-2; TRBD2 matches 7 bases. V gave up 4 bases and J gave up 0 bases; unmatched junction bases: 6. From germline, CDR1 is SGHRS and CDR2 YFSETQ. This CDR3 spans 16 amino acids. The CDR3 here is CASSPGGTANTGELFF. Here the CDR3 DNA reads TGCGCCAGCAGCCCCGGGGGGACCGCGAACACCGGGGAGCTGTTTTTT. Drawing the rest from reference TRBV5-1 and TRBJ2-2, the complete variable domain is KAGVTQTPRYLIKTRGQQVTLSCSPISGHRSVSWYQQTPGQGLQFLFEYFSETQRNKGNFPGRFSGRQFSNSRSEMNVSTLELGDSALYLCASSPGGTANTGELFFGEGSRLTVL.

V gene TRBV7-3 combines with J gene TRBJ2-1; TRBD1 matches 9 bases. CDR1 SGHTA and CDR2 FQGTGA come from the germline V gene. This CDR3 has 17 amino acids. V was pared by 5 bases and J by 1 base, with 9 bases of the junction left unmatched. The CDR3 loop is CASSPIPGQGSYNEQFF. The DNA of the CDR3 is TGTGCCAGCAGCCCGATCCCGGGACAGGGTTCCTACAATGAGCAGTTCTTC.

V and J are TRBV7-2 and TRBJ1-2, with 9 bases aligning to TRBD1. The CDR3 consists of 15 residues. Looked up from germline, CDR1 is SGHTA and CDR2 is FQGNSA. After removal of 5 bases from V and 5 bases from J, the junction contained 9 bases not matched to a gene. This chain's CDR3 is CASSPAADRGYGYTF. The CDR3 DNA is TGTGCCAGCAGCCCCGCCGCGGACAGGGGATATGGCTACACCTTC.

CDR3 DNA sequence: TGTGCCAGCAGCCCCGGGACTCCCGGGGTGGGCTACGAGCAGTACTTC. Its protein is CASSPGTPGVGYEQYF. The chain employs TRBV16 and TRBJ2-7, with D possibly matching TRBD2 (6 bases). CDR1 KGHSY and CDR2 FQNENV come from the germline V gene. The CDR3 loop spans 16 amino acids. Between the trimmed V and J ends, which lost 4 bases and 3 bases, there was a span of 19 bases.

This clone was seen a single time. V is TRBV3-1 (or the pseudogene TRBV3-2) and J is TRBJ2-7; 11 nucleotides line up with TRBD2. The CDR3 spans 16 residues. Germline V CDR1 and CDR2: LGHDT, YNNKEL (reference sequence). Unmatched junction bases numbered 3, after V lost 1 base and J lost 1 base. The CDR3 here is CASSQGRLAGSYEQYF. As DNA, the CDR3 is TGTGCCAGCAGCCAAGGCCGACTAGCGGGATCCTACGAGCAGTACTTC.

The chain employs TRBV15 and TRBJ1-1; D gene uncertain. This CDR3 is built from 14 residues. CDR1 and CDR2 (germline): LNHNV, YYDKDF (reference sequence). V gave up 1 base and J gave up 3 bases, with 9 bases separating them. DNA for the CDR3: TGTGCCACCAGCAGAGGGAATACAGACACTGAAGCTTTCTTT. This translates into CATSRGNTDTEAFF.

The V and J genes are TRBV6-5 and TRBJ1-2; 10 nucleotides line up with TRBD1. V was pared by 0 bases and J by 4 bases, with 2 bases of the junction left unmatched. This CDR3 is 15 amino acids long. Germline CDR1 and CDR2: MNHEY and SVGAGI. As DNA, the CDR3 is TGTGCCAGCAGTTACTCCCGGACAGGGGGCTATGGCTACACCTTC. Protein sequence: CASSYSRTGGYGYTF.

CDR3 residues: CATSRGSRQPQHF. The CDR3 DNA is TGTGCCACTTCCAGGGGATCGCGGCAGCCCCAGCATTTT. The V call is TRBV19, the J call TRBJ1-5, with D perhaps matching TRBD1 (6 bases). CDR3 length: 13 amino acids. Trimming cost V 10 bases and J 7 bases, with 17 bases left between them. CDR1 and CDR2 from the germline V gene are LNHDA and SQIVND (reference sequence).

The rearrangement links TRBV27 to TRBJ2-4; no definite D call. V was clipped by 0 bases and J by 7 bases, with 7 bases between them. CDR3 size: 13 residues. CDR1 and CDR2 from the germline V gene are MNHEY and SMNVEV (reference sequence). This CDR3 reads CASSLSTQNIQYF. Written as DNA, the CDR3 is TGTGCCAGCAGTTTATCAACGCAGAACATTCAGTACTTC.

This chain connects TRBV11-3 to TRBJ2-1; the match to TRBD1 covers 11 bases. Trimming removed 5 bases from V and 2 bases from J; junction bases left unmatched: 8. The CDR3 is made up of 17 amino acids. The germline CDR1 and CDR2 sequences are SGHNT and YENEEA. This CDR3 is CASSAGQGEVAYNEQFF. CDR3 sequence (DNA): TGTGCCAGCAGCGCGGGACAGGGGGAGGTCGCCTACAATGAGCAGTTCTTC.

The chain couples TRBV12-3 or TRBV12-4 to TRBJ2-1; D unresolved. V lost 8 bases and J lost 2, with 7 bases in between. This CDR3 comprises 12 residues. The CDR3 region is CASGPTYNEQFF. The CDR3 DNA reads TGTGCCAGCGGGCCGACCTACAATGAGCAGTTCTTC.

This clone has more than one count but fewer than ten. The sample contains more than one DNA sequence encoding this CDR3. The rearrangement uses TRBV27 and TRBJ2-1; D unclear. Germline values: CDR1 MNHEY, CDR2 SMNVEV (reference sequence). The germline V and J ends were trimmed by 5 bases and 5 bases, with 7 bases remaining between them. This CDR3 region has 12 residues. CDR3 DNA: TGTGCCAGCAGTCCTACTGACAATGAGCAGTTCTTC. Amino acid sequence: CASSPTDNEQFF.

The rearrangement uses TRBV7-6 and TRBJ2-2; 7 nucleotides line up with TRBD1. CDR3 length: 15 residues. The germline gives CDR1 SGHVS, CDR2 FNYEAQ. With V trimmed by 6 bases and J by 0 bases, 4 bases remained unmatched. CDR3 residues: CASRRTGANTGELFF. In DNA, the CDR3 is TGTGCCAGCAGGAGGACAGGTGCGAACACCGGGGAGCTGTTTTTT.

The V gene is TRBV9, the J gene TRBJ2-7, with 10 bases aligning to TRBD1. The CDR3 is 15 residues long. Germline trimming cut 2 bases from V and 2 bases from J; bases unmatched to any gene: 4. Germline-derived CDR1 and CDR2 are SGDLS and YYNGEE. The CDR3 loop reads CASSVGTGETYEQYF. The CDR3 DNA is TGTGCCAGCAGCGTGGGGACAGGGGAGACCTACGAGCAGTACTTC.

The chain is built from TRBV11-2 and TRBJ2-7; 8 bases are a match to TRBD1. V was pared by 2 bases and J by 2 bases, with 11 bases of the junction left unmatched. Germline CDR1 SGHAT, CDR2 FQNNGV. This CDR3 region has 17 residues. CDR3 protein: CASSLPRGPYLAYEQYF. Written as DNA, the CDR3 is TGTGCCAGCAGCTTACCCAGGGGGCCCTACCTCGCCTACGAGCAGTACTTC.

The genes are TRBV13 and TRBJ2-1; possible D gene TRBD2, 5 bases. Looked up from germline, CDR1 is PRHDT and CDR2 is FYEKMQ (reference sequence). This CDR3 spans 14 amino acids. Trimming removed 6 bases from V and 5 bases from J, with 14 bases in between. CDR3 sequence (DNA): TGTGCCAGCAGTTTTGGGCGGGTAAACAATGAGCAGTTCTTC. Residues: CASSFGRVNNEQFF.